The text below deals with one T cell receptor beta chain. The antigen is undetermined. The sample is drawn from a study of metastatic and nonmetastatic thyroid tumors. Background on the study: Thyroid patients, malignant and benign, had repertoires compared across blood and tumor or nodule tissue. Study observations and caveats: Reportedly, malignant thyroid tumors had significantly higher TCR beta diversity than benign nodules, in blood and tumor.

Per the authors' pipeline: The authors used CDR3 differences across clinicopathological groups to build a distant-metastasis classifier for papillary thyroid cancer. TCRdb reanalyzed the PCR reads via MiXCR. TCRdb assigned the V and J calls; the authors' analysis was not used. The sample has tens of thousands of clones; around 18% are singletons. Thyroid surgery took place with no prior treatment in any patient. V was pared by 2 bases and J by 8 bases, with 27 bases between. The germline CDR1 and CDR2 sequences are ENHRY and SYGVKD. CDR3 length equals 18 residues. The receptor was isolated from a male donor with papillary thyroid cancer or a benign thyroid nodule (not recorded which). Some clones in this sample may be carry-over from other donors' samples. The chain carries TRBV10-3 and TRBJ2-5; TRBD2 might be the D (6 bases). The sequencing input was adjacent normal tissue. CDR3 sequence reads: CAISEAGRQVALGDTQYF. The CDR3 bases are TGTGCCATCAGTGAGGCAGGGAGGCAGGTGGCTCTCGGAGACACCCAGTACTTC.